This TCR beta chain was observed in a study of CD8 T cells in Susac syndrome. Study-wide results and limits: The study's TCR sequencing and HLA analysis covered a relatively small number of individuals, and the study acknowledged this.

Sequencing of TCR beta covered CD8+ and CD4+ T cells obtained from blood. Relapsing-remitting disease, either stable or active, was present in the treatment-naive patients who were the multiple sclerosis controls. Bulk CD8+ and CD4+ cells came from magnetic negative isolation; CD8+ TEMRA by FACS. This CDR3 is built from 14 residues. V lost 5 bases and J lost 8; bases outside the gene matches: 5. CDR1 is MNHEY and CDR2 is SMNVEV in the germline V gene (reference sequence). Reverse transcription of roughly 0.5 to 1 ug RNA was carried out with random hexamers. A single record per CDR3 protein comes from TCRdb applying MiXCR to the immunoSEQ multiplex PCR reads. Of about 180,000 distinct CDR3 sequences listed, roughly 95% are singletons. Turning to this clonotype: Antigen specificity is unknown.

Material for sequencing was CD4+ T cells from PBMCs. This receptor was obtained from a human donor with multiple sclerosis. This chain uses TRBV27 with TRBJ1-6, with 8 bases lining up with TRBD1. CDR3 bases: TGTGCCAGCAGTCGGCAGGGGGCCTATTCACCCCTCCACTTT. It translates to CASSRQGAYSPLHF.